A single sample gave rise to the 32 T cell receptor beta chains below, sequenced in a study of graft-versus-host responses after intestinal transplantation. Repertoires were generated with immunoSEQ multiplex PCR, while TCRdb's copy carries only in-frame clones and drops some. Of 95,000 to 110,000 clones in the sample, 93% were seen once. Their specific antigens are unknown. The sample consisted of unstimulated CD8+ T cells sorted from spleen or lymph node cells, taken before intestinal transplant. The receptors here all came from a human donor who received an intestinal transplant.

V usage is TRBV21-1 and J usage is TRBJ1-5; TRBD1, as called in the table, went unchecked against the DNA. TRBV21-1 is assigned pseudogene status. The CDR3 totals 15 residues. The CDR3 region is CASSKRTETNQPQHF. The CDR3 DNA is TGTGCCAGCAGCAAACGGACAGAAACCAATCAGCCCCAGCATTTT.

Only one count was recorded for this clone. The rearrangement joins TRBV27 to TRBJ2-7; a weak D match, TRBD1 (6 bases). The germline V gene encodes CDR1 MNHEY and CDR2 SMNVEV (reference sequence). The V gene lost 7 bases and the J gene lost 1 base, with 11 bases spanning the gap. CDR3 length: 13 residues. The CDR3: CASTWGPSYEQYF. Written as DNA, the CDR3 is TGTGCCAGCACCTGGGGGCCATCCTACGAGCAGTACTTC.

As to this clone: Additional DNA sequences in this sample encode the identical CDR3. The V call is TRBV4-1, the J call TRBJ1-5; D unclear. Trimming took 1 base from V and 4 from J, leaving 5 bases between them. The CDR3 loop spans 13 amino acids. Germline V gives CDR1 MGHRA, CDR2 YSYEKL. The CDR3 is CASSQGQNQPQHF. CDR3 sequence (DNA): TGCGCCAGCAGCCAAGGGCAGAATCAGCCCCAGCATTTT.

The chain recombines TRBV6-5 with TRBJ2-1; no definite D call. V was trimmed by 0 bases and J by 0 bases, leaving 9 bases between them. The CDR3 loop spans 16 amino acids. From germline, CDR1 is MNHEY and CDR2 SVGAGI. The CDR3 here is CASSYSSQSSYNEQFF. CDR3 nucleotides: TGTGCCAGCAGTTACTCGTCCCAGAGCTCCTACAATGAGCAGTTCTTC.

This chain uses TRBV5-8 with TRBJ2-7, with 7 bases aligning to TRBD1. Trimming cost V 0 bases and J 7 bases; bases outside gene matches: 7. The CDR3 consists of 14 residues. Germline-derived CDR1 and CDR2 are SGHTS and YDEGEE. The CDR3 nucleotides are TGTGCCAGCAGCTTGGAGGGGGCGTCTAGGGAGCAGTACTTC. This gives the protein CASSLEGASREQYF.

V is TRBV4-2 and J is TRBJ1-2, with D unclear. The CDR3 covers 13 residues. Germline V gene data show CDR1 as LGHNA and CDR2 as YNFKEQ. With 2 bases removed from V and 0 bases from J, the gap between germline ends came to 4 bases. CDR3 in DNA: TGTGCCAGCAGCCAAACAGCTAACTATGGCTACACCTTC. Its protein is CASSQTANYGYTF.

The chain carries TRBV5-6 and TRBJ2-2; 7 nucleotides match TRBD2. This CDR3 spans 16 amino acids. The V gene end was trimmed by 4 bases and the J gene end by 3 bases; junction bases not matched to a gene: 9. CDR1 is SGHDT, CDR2 YYEEEE, per germline. The CDR3 nucleotides read TGTGCCAGCAGCCGTGGACTAGATCAGGACACCGGGGAGCTGTTTTTT. Its protein product is CASSRGLDQDTGELFF.

CDR3 bases: TGTGCCAGCGGCCAGGCTGGGTCCTACAATGAGCAGTTCTTC. Translation: CASGQAGSYNEQFF. V is TRBV7-8 and J is TRBJ2-1; D is undetermined. The germline V and J ends were trimmed by 8 bases and 1 base, with 12 bases remaining between them. This CDR3 has 14 residues. Germline CDR1 SGHVS, CDR2 FQNEAQ. The whole variable domain, remainder taken from reference TRBV7-8 and TRBJ2-1, is GAGVSQSPRYKVAKRGQDVALRCDPISGHVSLFWYQQALGQGPEFLTYFQNEAQLDKSGLPSDRFFAERPEGSVSTLKIQRTQQEDSAVYLCASGQAGSYNEQFFGPGTRLTVL.

The chain joins TRBV7-6 to TRBJ1-4; the D is unclear. V was cut by 4 bases and J by 8 bases, with 11 bases left in between. The CDR3 consists of 13 residues. Germline-derived CDR1 and CDR2 are SGHVS and FNYEAQ. CDR3 region: CASSYRAGEKLFF. The CDR3 nucleotides are TGTGCCAGCAGCTACCGGGCGGGCGAAAAACTGTTTTTT.

This chain joins TRBV7-8 and TRBJ2-1, with 13 nucleotides matching TRBD2. The trim removed 4 bases at V and 6 bases at J, leaving 3 bases unmatched. Per the germline V gene, CDR1 is SGHVS and CDR2 is FQNEAQ. The CDR3 has 15 amino acids. The CDR3 region has the DNA TGTGCCAGCAGCTCGACTAGCGGGGGGCCCAATGAGCAGTTCTTC. Translation: CASSSTSGGPNEQFF.

The chain is built from TRBV1 and TRBJ1-1; TRBD1, the D gene given by the table, was not confirmed from the DNA. TRBV1 is recorded as a pseudogene. The CDR3 spans 15 residues. The CDR3 region is CTSYQVRGSDTEAFF. As DNA, the CDR3 is TGCACCTCTTATCAAGTCAGGGGGTCGGACACTGAAGCTTTCTTT.

This chain connects TRBV9 to TRBJ2-3; the match to TRBD2 covers 11 bases. There are 17 residues in the CDR3. Trimming cost V 0 bases and J 1 base; bases outside gene matches: 4. Germline V gene lookup returns CDR1 SGDLS and CDR2 YYNGEE. The CDR3 region is CASSVAPGLAGTDTQYF. CDR3 in DNA: TGTGCCAGCAGCGTAGCCCCGGGACTAGCGGGCACAGATACGCAGTATTTT.

The rearrangement links TRBV30 to TRBJ1-6; no firm D call. The V gene's germline CDR1 is GTSNPN and CDR2 SVGIG (reference sequence). The CDR3 has 12 residues. V lost 4 bases and J 10 bases, leaving 11 bases between the germline ends. This CDR3 reads CAWTVYRSPLHF. The CDR3 DNA is TGTGCCTGGACGGTGTATCGGTCACCCCTCCACTTT.

The rearrangement joins TRBV7-2 to TRBJ2-7; 7 bases are shared with TRBD1. Germline assignment: CDR1 SGHTA and CDR2 FQGNSA. The CDR3 covers 14 residues. V was clipped by 1 base and J by 5 bases; unmatched bases: 5. The CDR3 reads CASSLDRGRDEQYF. In DNA form, the CDR3 reads TGTGCCAGCAGCTTAGACAGGGGTAGGGACGAGCAGTACTTC.

The rearrangement links TRBV7-8 to TRBJ1-5; the D is unclear. This CDR3 region has 15 residues. V lost 0 bases and J 2 bases, leaving 8 bases between the germline ends. Germline V gives CDR1 SGHVS, CDR2 FQNEAQ. Written as DNA, the CDR3 is TGTGCCAGCAGCTTAGCCCCTAGCGGCAATCAGCCCCAGCATTTT. This codes for CASSLAPSGNQPQHF.

This chain uses TRBV6-1 with TRBJ2-3, with a weak D call TRBD2 (5 bases). Trimming took off 2 bases at V and 11 bases at J, with 11 bases between the two ends. The CDR3 contains 12 residues. The germline V gene has CDR1 MNHNS and CDR2 SASEGT. The CDR3 nucleotides read TGTGCCAGCAGTGAATTTCCGAGGGTGCAGTATTTT. It codes for CASSEFPRVQYF.

CDR3 bases: TGCGCCAGCAGCGGGGGGTCTGGGGAATCCCATCCGCAGTATTTT. Its translation is CASSGGSGESHPQYF. The rearrangement links TRBV5-1 to TRBJ2-3; a weak D match, TRBD2 (6 bases). Per the germline V gene, CDR1 is SGHRS and CDR2 is YFSETQ. The CDR3 sequence is 15 residues long. V was cut by 4 bases and J by 10 bases, with 22 bases left in between. Looking up the rest from reference TRBV5-1 and TRBJ2-3 gives the full variable domain: KAGVTQTPRYLIKTRGQQVTLSCSPISGHRSVSWYQQTPGQGLQFLFEYFSETQRNKGNFPGRFSGRQFSNSRSEMNVSTLELGDSALYLCASSGGSGESHPQYFGPGTRLTVL.

The count of this clone is one. V and J are TRBV4-2 and TRBJ2-7; D uncertain. V lost 2 bases, J lost 1 base, and 12 bases lay in between. The germline V gene encodes CDR1 LGHNA and CDR2 YNFKEQ. The length of the CDR3 is 15 residues. In DNA form, the CDR3 reads TGTGCCAGCAGCCAATCGCATGCAGGATCCTACGAGCAGTACTTC. Amino acids: CASSQSHAGSYEQYF.

The chain has TRBV27 and TRBJ1-5; maybe TRBD1 (5 bases). The CDR3 totals 14 residues. The germline CDR1 and CDR2 sequences are MNHEY and SMNVEV (reference sequence). Trimming removed 2 bases from V and 7 bases from J, with 12 bases in between. This CDR3 is CASSLSGGGQPQHF. CDR3 nucleotide sequence: TGTGCCAGCAGTTTAAGTGGGGGGGGGCAGCCCCAGCATTTT.

The rearrangement joins TRBV13 to TRBJ1-3; weak D call: TRBD1 (5 bases). Trimming pared 2 bases from V and 1 base from J, leaving 12 bases between. The CDR3 runs 16 residues. CDR1 and CDR2 from the germline V gene are PRHDT and FYEKMQ (reference sequence). DNA of the CDR3: TGTGCCAGCAGCTTACTCGTCAGGGCATCTGGAAACACCATATATTTT. It encodes CASSLLVRASGNTIYF.

The chain has TRBV5-1 and TRBJ1-2, with D unresolved. Between the trimmed V and J ends, which lost 0 bases and 4 bases, there was a span of 4 bases. This CDR3 has 12 residues. The germline CDR1 and CDR2 sequences are SGHRS and YFSETQ. The CDR3 protein is CASSLDGYGYTF. The CDR3, as DNA: TGCGCCAGCAGCTTGGACGGCTATGGCTACACCTTC.

V is TRBV27 and J is TRBJ2-2; TRBD1 might be the D (5 bases). Trimming left V 6 bases short and J 5 bases short, with 16 bases between. CDR3 length: 15 residues. CDR1 and CDR2 from the germline V gene are MNHEY and SMNVEV (reference sequence). This CDR3 reads CASRSADRPTGELFF. Written as DNA, the CDR3 is TGTGCCAGCAGAAGCGCCGACAGACCGACCGGGGAGCTGTTTTTT.

This sequence joins TRBV15 and TRBJ2-1, with D perhaps matching TRBD1 (5 bases). The ends were cut back, 1 base at V and 7 bases at J, with 23 bases in the middle. Germline V gene sequence: CDR1 LNHNV, CDR2 YYDKDF (reference sequence). This CDR3 region has 18 residues. The CDR3 region has the DNA TGTGCCACCAGCAGAGGACAGATGCGTGGGCCCTTAAGGAATGAGCAGTTCTTC. It specifies CATSRGQMRGPLRNEQFF.

The V gene is TRBV7-8, the J gene TRBJ2-3; 9 nucleotides line up with TRBD2. The CDR3 has 16 residues. V lost 5 bases to trimming and J lost 2 bases; unmatched junction nucleotides: 8. Germline CDR1 and CDR2: SGHVS and FQNEAQ. The CDR3 loop reads CASSPWSGGPTDTQYF. The CDR3 DNA reads TGTGCCAGCAGCCCTTGGAGCGGGGGGCCCACAGATACGCAGTATTTT.

The chain recombines TRBV27 with TRBJ2-5; D is unresolved. Germline V gene lookup returns CDR1 MNHEY and CDR2 SMNVEV (reference sequence). The CDR3 totals 13 residues. Trimming removed 3 bases from V and 1 base from J, with 6 bases in between. The CDR3 nucleotides read TGTGCCAGCAGTTTTTCAGCCCAAGAGACCCAGTACTTC. Residues: CASSFSAQETQYF.

The rearrangement joins TRBV2 to TRBJ2-7; the D gene could be TRBD1 or TRBD2 (5 bases each). This CDR3 is 16 amino acids long. Per germline, CDR1 SNHLY and CDR2 FYNNEI. Trimming pared 7 bases from V and 4 bases from J, leaving 23 bases between. The CDR3 region is CASIISLPGAPYEQYF. The CDR3 nucleotides are TGTGCCAGCATCATCTCTCTACCCGGGGCTCCGTACGAGCAGTACTTC.

The chain couples TRBV6-5 to TRBJ1-1; D is unclear. The V gene's germline CDR1 is MNHEY and CDR2 SVGAGI. This CDR3 spans 13 amino acids. Between the trimmed V and J ends, which lost 4 bases and 1 base, there was a span of 7 bases. Written as DNA, the CDR3 is TGTGCCAGCAGTTCAGTCGGGAACACTGAAGCTTTCTTT. Protein: CASSSVGNTEAFF.

As for this clone: Mismatch with germline at one junction end may stem from a read error. This chain joins TRBV19 and TRBJ1-1; D gene unclear. Per germline, CDR1 LNHDA and CDR2 SQIVND (reference sequence). The CDR3 spans 14 residues. The CDR3 spells CASSLEGEATEAFF. The CDR3 region has the DNA TGTGCCAGTAGTTTAGAGGGAGAGGCCACTGAAGCTTTCTTT.

The genes are TRBV11-2 and TRBJ1-4; D is perhaps TRBD1 (5 bases). The CDR3 sequence is 18 residues long. Germline V CDR1 and CDR2: SGHAT, FQNNGV. V lost 1 base, J lost 4 bases, and 19 bases lay in between. CDR3 sequence reads: CASSLGIGGASLNEKLFF. The CDR3 coding sequence is TGTGCCAGCAGCTTAGGGATCGGAGGGGCTAGCCTTAATGAAAAACTGTTTTTT.

The V call is TRBV27, the J call TRBJ2-3, with D perhaps matching TRBD2 (5 bases). This CDR3 is 13 amino acids long. V lost 2 bases, J lost 6 bases, and 9 bases lay in between. Per germline, CDR1 MNHEY and CDR2 SMNVEV (reference sequence). The CDR3 region has the DNA TGTGCCAGCAGTTTAATAGGCGGGGATACGCAGTATTTT. Translating it yields CASSLIGGDTQYF.

The gene calls are TRBV7-6 and TRBJ2-5, with TRBD2 matching 8 bases. This CDR3 contains 15 residues. Germline assignment: CDR1 SGHVS and CDR2 FNYEAQ. Trimming removed 1 base from V and 4 bases from J; junction bases left unmatched: 5. CDR3 amino acids: CASSLGGGGRETQYF. CDR3 DNA: TGTGCCAGCAGCTTAGGTGGCGGGGGGCGAGAGACCCAGTACTTC. Drawing the rest from reference TRBV7-6 and TRBJ2-5, the complete variable domain is GAGVSQSPRYKVTKRGQDVALRCDPISGHVSLYWYRQALGQGPEFLTYFNYEAQQDKSGLPNDRFSAERPEGSISTLTIQRTEQRDSAMYRCASSLGGGGRETQYFGPGTRLLVL.

V usage is TRBV4-1 and J usage is TRBJ1-1; a weak D match, TRBD1 (5 bases). V shed 3 bases and J shed 6 bases, with 14 bases lying between them. Germline V gene lookup returns CDR1 MGHRA and CDR2 YSYEKL. CDR3 length: 14 amino acids. CDR3 region: CASSQLSRDPEAFF. The CDR3, as DNA: TGCGCCAGCAGCCAGTTATCCCGGGACCCTGAAGCTTTCTTT.